The entry below describes one T cell receptor (beta chain). The data derive from a study of blood T cell repertoires in COVID-19. Looking at the study overall: The study drew acute and convalescent COVID-19 samples from the United States, Italy and Spain. PBMCs, B-cell-depleted T cells, or T cells were the source of the cDNA or gDNA that made up the material.

Authors' analysis steps: Using reference gene primer amplification, nucleated cell counts were estimated. Sequencing used immunoSEQ multiplex PCR; TCRdb keeps in-frame clones, though not all of them. Clone size and the V and J calls come from that table; the DNA yielded D and trimming. Here the sample spans about 55,000 clones, roughly 90% being singletons. CDR1 is MNHEY, CDR2 SVGAGI, per germline. The CDR3 length is 15 residues. The V and J ends lost 6 bases and 5 bases, in that order; junction bases with no gene match: 6. The receptor comes from a man older than 75 with acute or convalescent COVID-19. Sequencing was performed on peripheral blood. V gene TRBV6-5 combines with J gene TRBJ2-2, with 10 bases identical to TRBD1. Written as DNA, the CDR3 is TGTGCCAGCAGCCCCGACAGGGGGCGGACCGGGGAGCTGTTTTTT. Protein product: CASSPDRGRTGELFF.